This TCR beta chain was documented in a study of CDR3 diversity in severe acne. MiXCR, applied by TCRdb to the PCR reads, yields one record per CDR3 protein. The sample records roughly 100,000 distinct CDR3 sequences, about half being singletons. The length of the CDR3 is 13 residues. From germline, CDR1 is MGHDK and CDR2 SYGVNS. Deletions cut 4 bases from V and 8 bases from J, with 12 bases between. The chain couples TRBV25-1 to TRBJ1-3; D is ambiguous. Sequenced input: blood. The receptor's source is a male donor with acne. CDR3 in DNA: TGTGCCAGCAGTGTGCCCCTATCGGACACCATATATTTT. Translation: CASSVPLSDTIYF.